These 19 T cell receptor beta chains were all obtained from the same sample, sequenced in a study of shared clonotypes between healthy human individuals. Naive CD8 cells, CD45RO-negative and positively selected for CCR7, excluded terminally differentiated effector memory CD45RA+ cells. Using immunoSEQ multiplex PCR, the repertoire was profiled, and TCRdb retains in-frame clones only, with some absent. The sample has about 580,000 clones; about 98% are singletons. The sequencing sample was made of naive CD8+ T cells sorted from blood. These receptors originate from a young man in good health.

DNA for the CDR3: TGTGCCAGCAGCCAAGAGGGTCCTAACTATGGCTACACCTTC. This sequence encodes CASSQEGPNYGYTF. The chain recombines TRBV14 with TRBJ1-2, with unresolved D. V was shortened by 0 bases and J by 0 bases, with 5 bases between the two germline ends. The CDR3 covers 14 residues. Germline CDR1 SGHDN, CDR2 FVKESK.

The chain recombines TRBV13 with TRBJ1-1; no clear D gene. CDR1 is PRHDT, CDR2 FYEKMQ, per germline (reference sequence). The CDR3 consists of 16 residues. The ends were cut back, 3 bases at V and 8 bases at J, with 22 bases in the middle. For the CDR3, the DNA is TGTGCCAGCAGCTTTGGGCAGAATGTCCGCTGGGGAGAAGCTTTCTTT. This translates into CASSFGQNVRWGEAFF.

In nucleotides, the CDR3 is TGTGCCAGCAGCTTAACGGGCCCGAGTTCCTACAATGAGCAGTTCTTC. The encoded protein is CASSLTGPSSYNEQFF. The chain has TRBV11-1 and TRBJ2-1; no reliable D call. V shed 2 bases and J shed 1 base, with 12 bases lying between them. The CDR3 has 16 amino acids. Germline V gene sequence: CDR1 SGHAT, CDR2 FQDESV (reference sequence).

The chain joins TRBV9 to TRBJ2-1; the match to TRBD2 covers 10 bases. CDR3 length: 14 residues. The V and J ends lost 1 base and 8 bases, in that order; junction bases with no gene match: 3. The germline gives CDR1 SGDLS, CDR2 YYNGEE. For the CDR3, the DNA is TGTGCCAGCAGCGTACTAGCGGGAGTCGATGAGCAGTTCTTC. It is translated as CASSVLAGVDEQFF. The full variable domain, rest sourced from reference TRBV9 and TRBJ2-1, is DSGVTQTPKHLITATGQRVTLRCSPRSGDLSVYWYQQSLDQGLQFLIQYYNGEERAKGNILERFSAQQFPDLHSELNLSSLELGDSALYFCASSVLAGVDEQFFGPGTRLTVL.

This chain uses TRBV11-2 with TRBJ2-2; 7 nucleotides line up with TRBD1. CDR3 length equals 16 residues. Germline-derived CDR1 and CDR2 are SGHAT and FQNNGV. V dropped 4 bases and J dropped 4; count of bases not matched to a gene: 9. The CDR3 protein is CASSSRGGAITGELFF. In DNA form, the CDR3 reads TGTGCCAGCAGCTCTAGAGGGGGCGCAATCACCGGGGAGCTGTTTTTT.

On this clone itself: The same CDR3 is also encoded by other DNA sequences in this sample. This sequence joins TRBV11-2 and TRBJ2-1; D is unresolved. V was pared by 2 bases and J by 2 bases, with 4 bases between. Per the germline V gene, CDR1 is SGHAT and CDR2 is FQNNGV. The CDR3 runs to 13 residues. CDR3 coding DNA: TGTGCCAGCAGCTTACCCCCCTACAATGAGCAGTTCTTC. It encodes CASSLPPYNEQFF.

This clone was seen just once. The chain carries TRBV27 and TRBJ2-5; D gene ambiguous. The V gene lost 3 bases and the J gene lost 2 bases, with 16 bases spanning the gap. Germline CDR1 is MNHEY and CDR2 is SMNVEV (reference sequence). The CDR3 consists of 16 residues. As DNA, the CDR3 is TGTGCCAGCAGTTTGCGCGACGAGGCAGGACAAGAGACCCAGTACTTC. Translated, it gives CASSLRDEAGQETQYF.

The V and J genes are TRBV10-3 and TRBJ2-1; the D is unclear. V was cut by 4 bases and J by 8 bases, with 6 bases left in between. Germline loops: CDR1 ENHRY, CDR2 SYGVKD. The CDR3 totals 11 residues. The CDR3 spells CAISVNHEQFF. CDR3 DNA sequence: TGTGCCATCAGTGTTAATCATGAGCAGTTCTTC.

V usage is TRBV5-5 and J usage is TRBJ1-4; TRBD1 matches at 8 bases. Per germline, CDR1 SGHKS and CDR2 YYEKEE (reference sequence). This CDR3 has 16 amino acids. J lost 5 bases, V lost 0 bases, and 6 bases had no gene match. The CDR3 region has the DNA TGTGCCAGCAGCTTGGCCTGGACAGGGTTAAATGAAAAACTGTTTTTT. Amino acid sequence: CASSLAWTGLNEKLFF.

The genes are TRBV29-1 and TRBJ2-7; D is uncertain. CDR1 and CDR2 from the germline V gene are SQVTM and ANQGSEA. V shed 3 bases and J shed 3 bases, with 9 bases lying between them. The CDR3 is made up of 12 amino acids. The CDR3 here is CSVEGHNYEQYF. In DNA, the CDR3 is TGCAGCGTTGAGGGCCACAACTACGAGCAGTACTTC.

The V and J genes are TRBV2 and TRBJ1-2; D is possibly TRBD1 (5 bases). V shed 2 bases and J shed 3 bases, with 10 bases lying between them. The CDR3 extends over 14 amino acids. The V gene's germline CDR1 is SNHLY and CDR2 FYNNEI. This CDR3 reads CASSEQGLDYGYTF. CDR3 sequence (DNA): TGTGCCAGCAGTGAACAGGGCTTGGACTATGGCTACACCTTC.

This clone has just one count. The gene calls are TRBV6-6 and TRBJ2-7, with D unclear. The germline V gene encodes CDR1 MNHNY and CDR2 SVGAGI (reference sequence). Trimming pared 0 bases from V and 1 base from J, leaving 7 bases between. The CDR3 covers 14 residues. The CDR3, as DNA: TGTGCCAGCAGTTACTCCGGCGGATCCTACGAGCAGTACTTC. Its protein product is CASSYSGGSYEQYF.

Comments on this clone: Other DNA sequences in the sample encode the same CDR3. The chain carries TRBV11-2 and TRBJ2-1; 10 bases match TRBD1. The CDR3 totals 14 residues. Losses at the gene ends were 5 bases for V and 7 bases for J; bases not matched to a gene: 5. CDR1 and CDR2 (germline): SGHAT, FQNNGV. CDR3 DNA: TGTGCCAGCAGCCCGGGACAGGGGTGGAATGAGCAGTTCTTC. The encoded protein is CASSPGQGWNEQFF.

This clone has only a few counts. The chain couples TRBV5-5 to TRBJ2-7, with TRBD1 as a possible D gene (6 bases). Looked up from germline, CDR1 is SGHKS and CDR2 is YYEKEE (reference sequence). The CDR3 has 13 residues. V lost 0 bases to trimming and J lost 3 bases, with 7 bases between them. The CDR3 loop reads CASSLGTVYEQYF. CDR3 nucleotides: TGTGCCAGCAGCTTGGGGACAGTCTACGAGCAGTACTTC.

CDR3 region: CATSRGPTQSDTQYF. In DNA, the CDR3 is TGTGCCACCAGCAGAGGACCCACACAATCAGATACGCAGTATTTT. The chain joins TRBV15 to TRBJ2-3; the D is unclear. Deletions cut 1 base from V and 4 bases from J, with 12 bases between. Germline loops: CDR1 LNHNV, CDR2 YYDKDF (reference sequence). The CDR3 is 15 residues long.

On this clone itself: Other DNA sequences from this sample encode an identical CDR3 as well. V usage is TRBV7-2 and J usage is TRBJ2-5, with D tentatively TRBD1 (5 bases). V was trimmed by 2 bases and J by 2 bases, leaving 6 bases between them. CDR3 length equals 13 residues. Germline lookup yields CDR1 SGHTA and CDR2 FQGNSA. The CDR3 loop is CASSLNRQETQYF. The CDR3 nucleotides are TGTGCCAGCAGCTTAAACAGGCAAGAGACCCAGTACTTC.

In its sample, this clone was seen once. V gene TRBV29-1 combines with J gene TRBJ2-3; no clear D. The germline CDR1 and CDR2 sequences are SQVTM and ANQGSEA. The CDR3 loop spans 16 amino acids. The CDR3 nucleotides are TGCAGTGCAGCTACCTCGGGTGGGCCCCCCACAGATACGCAGTATTTT. Its protein is CSAATSGGPPTDTQYF.

The chain employs TRBV4-1 and TRBJ2-1; unclear D gene. Germline V gives CDR1 MGHRA, CDR2 YSYEKL. The CDR3 runs 16 residues. Trimming took 1 base from V and 2 from J, leaving 12 bases between them. The CDR3 loop is CASSQVAEGPYNEQFF. The CDR3 coding sequence is TGCGCCAGCAGCCAAGTGGCGGAAGGACCCTACAATGAGCAGTTCTTC.

V usage is TRBV7-9 and J usage is TRBJ2-5, with 7 bases aligning to TRBD2. CDR1 SEHNR and CDR2 FQNEAQ come from the germline V gene (reference sequence). V trimming: 8 bases; J trimming: 0 bases; junction bases outside the gene matches: 15. The CDR3 has 17 amino acids. Written as DNA, the CDR3 is TGTGCCAGCGCCGAGCGGGGAACCGCATTCAACCAAGAGACCCAGTACTTC. Translated: CASAERGTAFNQETQYF.